The present T cell receptor beta chain was sequenced within a study of blood T cell repertoires in COVID-19. Study details: The United States, Italy and Spain were the sources of the acute and convalescent COVID-19 samples. T cells, B-cell-depleted T cells, or PBMCs supplied cDNA or gDNA.

Per the original methods: Reference gene primer amplification in the assay estimated nucleated cell counts. Using immunoSEQ multiplex PCR, the repertoire was profiled, and TCRdb retains in-frame clones only, with some absent. V and J calls and clone size are as listed in that table; D and trimming were resolved from the DNA. This repertoire shows 85,000 to 110,000 clones, roughly 87% found once; its top ten account for over 15%. This CDR3 is built from 14 residues. V lost 6 bases and J lost 4; bases outside the gene matches: 2. Germline CDR1 is SGHTA and CDR2 is FQGNSA. The V call is TRBV7-2, the J call TRBJ2-2; TRBD2 matches 10 bases. This TCR derives from an elderly woman in a cohort sampled during active COVID-19. The source material was peripheral blood. CDR3 bases: TGTGCCAGCAGACTAGCGGGAATCACCGGGGAGCTGTTTTTT. This sequence encodes CASRLAGITGELFF.